Below, 27 T cell receptor beta chains from the same sample are listed, as sequenced in a study of T cells expressing NK-cell markers. TCRdb re-called the 5' RACE reads and catalogs CDR3 proteins one per entry, DNA excluded. Listed are 500,000 to 700,000 distinct CDR3 sequences; 3% to 4.5% falls within the top ten. The sequenced material came from blood T cells: a sorted CD56 or NKG2C T cell subset, CD4+ or CD8+ T cells, or bulk PBMC T cells (not recorded which). These receptors all stem from a young man in good health.

The V gene is TRBV5-1, the J gene TRBJ2-1; TCRdb's D call of TRBD2 is untestable without DNA. CDR1 and CDR2 (germline): SGHRS, YFSETQ. CDR3 size: 14 residues. The CDR3: CASRGARAYNEQFF.

The chain carries TRBV9 and TRBJ1-5. The CDR3 covers 14 residues. The germline CDR1 and CDR2 sequences are SGDLS and YYNGEE. CDR3 in amino acids: CASSGESSNQPQHF.

The chain links TRBV10-3 to TRBJ2-7; the TCRdb D gene call, TRBD2, has no DNA to confirm it. Germline V gene lookup returns CDR1 ENHRY and CDR2 SYGVKD. The CDR3 is made up of 14 amino acids. CDR3 protein: CAIRAGGEGNEQYF.

The chain recombines TRBV7-9 with TRBJ2-1; TCRdb selects TRBD1, and the lack of DNA leaves this call unchecked. The CDR3 runs to 12 residues. The germline V gene has CDR1 SEHNR and CDR2 FQNEAQ (reference sequence). The CDR3 loop reads CASSFDSRGQFF.

The V gene is TRBV5-5, the J gene TRBJ2-2; TCRdb proposes TRBD1, but this gene call is untestable without DNA. The CDR3 has 15 residues. Looked up from germline, CDR1 is SGHKS and CDR2 is YYEKEE (reference sequence). The CDR3 sequence is CASSRGTGPAGELFF.

This sequence joins TRBV5-1 and TRBJ2-5; TCRdb's D call, TRBD1, is unchecked because there is no DNA. The CDR3 length is 15 residues. Looked up from germline, CDR1 is SGHRS and CDR2 is YFSETQ. CDR3 residues: CASSSNGQGGETQYF.

The CDR3 here is CASTIQGLKLFF. The chain couples TRBV12-3 or TRBV12-4 to TRBJ1-4; TCRdb's assignment of TRBD1 cannot be checked, as there is no DNA. CDR3 length: 12 residues.

The CDR3: CSVEDPLAVYNEQFF. The V and J genes are TRBV29-1 and TRBJ2-1; TCRdb's D call, TRBD2, is unchecked because there is no DNA. CDR1 and CDR2 from the germline V gene are SQVTM and ANQGSEA. CDR3 length: 15 amino acids.

The gene calls are TRBV4-2 and TRBJ2-2; with no DNA, the TCRdb D assignment of TRBD2 cannot be verified. CDR1 and CDR2 from the germline V gene are LGHNA and YNFKEQ. CDR3 length: 15 residues. The CDR3 here is CASSQGGGRLRELFF.

This chain connects TRBV29-1 to TRBJ2-4; TCRdb selects TRBD1, and the lack of DNA leaves this call unchecked. Per germline, CDR1 SQVTM and CDR2 ANQGSEA. The CDR3 length is 16 residues. CDR3 amino acids: CSVGEGGRGSKNIQYF.

This rearrangement joins TRBV27 to TRBJ2-7; TCRdb proposes TRBD1, but this gene call is untestable without DNA. CDR3 length: 16 residues. Germline V gives CDR1 MNHEY, CDR2 SMNVEV (reference sequence). CDR3 region: CASSLLGPQLIDEQYF.

V usage is TRBV2 and J usage is TRBJ2-5; TCRdb's D call, TRBD2, is unchecked because there is no DNA. Germline CDR1 is SNHLY and CDR2 is FYNNEI. CDR3 length equals 15 residues. The CDR3 reads CASSPGLAGWKTQYF.

This chain connects TRBV7-9 to TRBJ2-3. The CDR3 extends over 13 amino acids. The V gene's germline CDR1 is SEHNR and CDR2 FQNEAQ (reference sequence). The CDR3 spells CASSHTTADTQYF.

This chain connects TRBV20-1 to TRBJ2-1; TCRdb names TRBD2, which stays unverified in the absence of DNA. The CDR3 covers 15 residues. From germline, CDR1 is DFQATT and CDR2 SNEGSKA (reference sequence). This CDR3 is CSATPGLVTYNEQFF.

This rearrangement joins TRBV6-4 to TRBJ1-2; TCRdb's D call of TRBD1 is untestable without DNA. The CDR3 is 16 residues long. Germline V gene data show CDR1 as MRHNA and CDR2 as SNTAGT. The CDR3 protein is CASSMEGAVKSYGYTF.

The rearrangement joins TRBV29-1 to TRBJ2-3; the D call of TRBD2 rests on TCRdb alone, since no DNA is present to check it. Germline V gene data show CDR1 as SQVTM and CDR2 as ANQGSEA. The CDR3 spans 13 residues. The CDR3 sequence: CSSNLGVADTQYF.

The chain combines TRBV5-1 with TRBJ2-3; TCRdb selects TRBD2, and the lack of DNA leaves this call unchecked. The germline CDR1 and CDR2 sequences are SGHRS and YFSETQ. This CDR3 contains 17 residues. CDR3 residues: CASSLLASAMVSDTQYF.

V usage is TRBV20-1 and J usage is TRBJ2-3; no DNA is available, so the TRBD2 call from TCRdb remains unchecked. Germline CDR1 and CDR2: DFQATT and SNEGSKA (reference sequence). The CDR3 sequence is 19 residues long. The CDR3 reads CSASEGGPPLKSARDTQYF.

The chain combines TRBV28 with TRBJ2-2. Germline V lookup: CDR1 MDHEN, CDR2 SYDVKM. The CDR3 covers 14 residues. This CDR3 is CASSFCGSGWELFF.

The CDR3 sequence: CASSLQFAVLEQYF. V and J are TRBV28 and TRBJ2-7. In germline, CDR1 is MDHEN, CDR2 SYDVKM. The CDR3 runs to 14 residues.

The chain couples TRBV6-2 or TRBV6-3 to TRBJ2-1; TCRdb gives TRBD2 as the D gene, but with no DNA this cannot be confirmed. This CDR3 region has 14 residues. Germline CDR1 and CDR2: MNHEY and SVGEGT. CDR3 sequence: CASNSGTLATEQFF.

The V gene is TRBV28, the J gene TRBJ2-5; the TCRdb call, TRBD1, lacks DNA for checking. The CDR3 is 15 amino acids. Germline V CDR1 and CDR2: MDHEN, SYDVKM. The chain's CDR3 is CAIRARVGRQETQYF.

The chain is built from TRBV13 and TRBJ2-5. This CDR3 spans 11 amino acids. The germline gives CDR1 PRHDT, CDR2 FYEKMQ (reference sequence). The CDR3 here is CASSNEETQYF.

CDR3 sequence: CASSLESGNPYEQYF. The chain employs TRBV5-1 and TRBJ2-7. Germline V CDR1 and CDR2: SGHRS, YFSETQ. The CDR3 covers 15 residues.

The rearrangement links TRBV7-8 to TRBJ2-1; TCRdb outputs TRBD1, but without DNA this stays unchecked. The CDR3 spans 16 residues. In germline, CDR1 is SGHVS, CDR2 FQNEAQ. CDR3 in amino acids: CASSLDRVIPRNEQFF.

The chain combines TRBV29-1 with TRBJ2-1; TCRdb's assignment of TRBD2 cannot be checked, as there is no DNA. Germline V gene data show CDR1 as SQVTM and CDR2 as ANQGSEA. This CDR3 comprises 15 residues. CDR3 sequence reads: CSVEVGLATHNEQFF.

V gene TRBV11-2 combines with J gene TRBJ1-4; TCRdb picks TRBD1, but there is no DNA to check that call. Germline loops: CDR1 SGHAT, CDR2 FQNNGV. This CDR3 is 15 amino acids long. This CDR3 is CASSPQGTGTEKLFF. The whole variable domain, remainder taken from reference TRBV11-2 and TRBJ1-4, is EAGVAQSPRYKIIEKRQSVAFWCNPISGHATLYWYQQILGQGPKLLIQFQNNGVVDDSQLPKDRFSAERLKGVDSTLKIQPAKLEDSAVYLCASSPQGTGTEKLFFGSGTQLSVL.